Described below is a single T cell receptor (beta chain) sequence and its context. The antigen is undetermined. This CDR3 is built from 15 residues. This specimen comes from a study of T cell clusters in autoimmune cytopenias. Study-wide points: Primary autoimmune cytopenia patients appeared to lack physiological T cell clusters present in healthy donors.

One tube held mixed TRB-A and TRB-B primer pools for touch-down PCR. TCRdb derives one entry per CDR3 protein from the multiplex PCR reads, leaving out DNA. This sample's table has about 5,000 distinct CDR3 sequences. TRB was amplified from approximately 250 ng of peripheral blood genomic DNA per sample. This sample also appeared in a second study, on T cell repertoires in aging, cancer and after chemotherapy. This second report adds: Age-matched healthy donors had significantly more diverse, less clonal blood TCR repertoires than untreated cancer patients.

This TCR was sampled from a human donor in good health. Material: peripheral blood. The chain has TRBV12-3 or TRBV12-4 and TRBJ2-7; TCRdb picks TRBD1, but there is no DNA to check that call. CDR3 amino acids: CASSGAGTVSYEQYF.